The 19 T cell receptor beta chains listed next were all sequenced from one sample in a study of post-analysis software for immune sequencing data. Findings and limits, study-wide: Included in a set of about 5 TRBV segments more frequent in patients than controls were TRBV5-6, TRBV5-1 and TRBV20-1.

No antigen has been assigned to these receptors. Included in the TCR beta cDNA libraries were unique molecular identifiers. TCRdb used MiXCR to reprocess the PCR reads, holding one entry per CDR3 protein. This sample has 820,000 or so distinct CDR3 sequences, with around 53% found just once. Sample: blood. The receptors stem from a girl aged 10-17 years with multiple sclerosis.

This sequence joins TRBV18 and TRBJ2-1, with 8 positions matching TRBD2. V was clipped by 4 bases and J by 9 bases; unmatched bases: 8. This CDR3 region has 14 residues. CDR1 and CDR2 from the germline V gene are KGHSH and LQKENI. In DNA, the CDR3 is TGTGCCAGCTCACGGACTAGCCCTACGGGTGAGCAGTTCTTC. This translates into CASSRTSPTGEQFF. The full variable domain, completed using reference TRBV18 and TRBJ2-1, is NAGVMQNPRHLVRRRGQEARLRCSPMKGHSHVYWYRQLPEEGLKFMVYLQKENIIDESGMPKERFSAEFPKEGPSILRIQQVVRGDSAAYFCASSRTSPTGEQFFGPGTRLTVL.

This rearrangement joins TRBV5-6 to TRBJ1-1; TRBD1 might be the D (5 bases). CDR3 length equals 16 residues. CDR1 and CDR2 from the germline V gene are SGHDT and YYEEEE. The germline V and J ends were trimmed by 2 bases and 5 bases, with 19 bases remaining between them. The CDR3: CASSLPGRGRSTEAFF. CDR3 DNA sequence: TGTGCCAGCAGCTTACCGGGACGCGGACGTTCGACTGAAGCTTTCTTT. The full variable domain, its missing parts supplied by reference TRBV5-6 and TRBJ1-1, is DAGVTQSPTHLIKTRGQQVTLRCSPKSGHDTVSWYQQALGQGPQFIFQYYEEEERQRGNFPDRFSGHQFPNYSSELNVNALLLGDSALYLCASSLPGRGRSTEAFFGQGTRLTVV.

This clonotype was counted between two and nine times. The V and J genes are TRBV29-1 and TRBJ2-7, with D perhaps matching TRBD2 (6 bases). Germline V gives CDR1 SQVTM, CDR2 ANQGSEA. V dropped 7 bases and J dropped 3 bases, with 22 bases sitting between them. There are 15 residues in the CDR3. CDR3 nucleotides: TGCAGCGCAACGAAACCGGGAGCGTGGGTCTACGAGCAGTACTTC. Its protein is CSATKPGAWVYEQYF.

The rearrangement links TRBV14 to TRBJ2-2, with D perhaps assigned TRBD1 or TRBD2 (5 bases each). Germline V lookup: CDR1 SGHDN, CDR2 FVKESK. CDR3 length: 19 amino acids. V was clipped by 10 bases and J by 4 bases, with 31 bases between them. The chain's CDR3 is CAIEPTPLRDPGITGELFF. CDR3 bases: TGTGCCATTGAACCCACTCCGCTCCGGGACCCCGGAATCACCGGGGAGCTGTTTTTT.

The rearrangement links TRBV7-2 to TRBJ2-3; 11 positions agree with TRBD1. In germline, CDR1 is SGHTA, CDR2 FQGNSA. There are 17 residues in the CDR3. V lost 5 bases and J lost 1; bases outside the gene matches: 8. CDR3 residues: CASSRGQGAVGTDTQYF. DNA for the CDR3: TGTGCCAGCAGCCGAGGACAGGGGGCAGTAGGCACAGATACGCAGTATTTT.

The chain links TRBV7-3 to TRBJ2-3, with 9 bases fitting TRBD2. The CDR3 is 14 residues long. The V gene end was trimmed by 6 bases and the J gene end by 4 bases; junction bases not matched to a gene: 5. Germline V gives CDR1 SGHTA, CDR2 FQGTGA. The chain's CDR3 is CASSLAGASDTQYF. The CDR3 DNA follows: TGTGCCAGCAGTTTAGCGGGGGCCTCAGATACGCAGTATTTT.

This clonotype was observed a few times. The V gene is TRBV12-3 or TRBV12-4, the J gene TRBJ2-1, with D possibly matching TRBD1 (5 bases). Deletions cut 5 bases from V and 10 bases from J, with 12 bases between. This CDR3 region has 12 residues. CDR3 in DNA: TGTGCCAGCAGTCCCAACTACAGGGAGCAGTTCTTC. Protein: CASSPNYREQFF.

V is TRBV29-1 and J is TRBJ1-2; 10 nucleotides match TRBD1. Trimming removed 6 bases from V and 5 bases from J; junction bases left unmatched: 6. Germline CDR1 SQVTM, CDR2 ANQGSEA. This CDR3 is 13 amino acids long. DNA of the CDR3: TGCAGCGTCGCCGGGACAGGGGTTTATGGCTACACCTTC. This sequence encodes CSVAGTGVYGYTF.

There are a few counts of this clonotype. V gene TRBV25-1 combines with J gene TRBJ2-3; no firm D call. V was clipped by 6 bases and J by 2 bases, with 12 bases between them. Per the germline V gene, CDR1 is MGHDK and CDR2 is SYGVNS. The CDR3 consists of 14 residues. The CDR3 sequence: CASSQATFTDTQYF. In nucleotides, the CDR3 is TGTGCCAGCAGCCAAGCCACGTTCACAGATACGCAGTATTTT. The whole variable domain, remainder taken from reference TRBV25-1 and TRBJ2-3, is EADIYQTPRYLVIGTGKKITLECSQTMGHDKMYWYQQDPGMELHLIHYSYGVNSTEKGDLSSESTVSRIRTEHFPLTLESARPSHTSQYLCASSQATFTDTQYFGPGTRLTVL.

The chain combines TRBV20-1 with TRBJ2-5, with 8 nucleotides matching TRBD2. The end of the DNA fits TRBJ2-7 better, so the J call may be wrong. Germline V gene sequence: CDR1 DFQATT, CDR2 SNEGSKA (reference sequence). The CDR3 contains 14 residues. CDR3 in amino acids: CSASPLAEAYEQYF. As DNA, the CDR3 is TGCAGTGCGAGCCCACTAGCGGAGGCATACGAGCAGTACTTC.

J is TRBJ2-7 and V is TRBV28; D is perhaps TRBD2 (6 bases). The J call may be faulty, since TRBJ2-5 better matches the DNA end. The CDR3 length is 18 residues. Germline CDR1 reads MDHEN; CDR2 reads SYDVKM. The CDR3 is CASRPWAETSRRVETQYF. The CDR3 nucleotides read TGTGCCAGCAGACCGTGGGCGGAAACTAGCCGGAGGGTGGAGACCCAGTACTTC.

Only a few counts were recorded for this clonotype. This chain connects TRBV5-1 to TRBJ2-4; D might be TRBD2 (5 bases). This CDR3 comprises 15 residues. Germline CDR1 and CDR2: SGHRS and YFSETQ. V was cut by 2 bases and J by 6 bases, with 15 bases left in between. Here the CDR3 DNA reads TGCGCCAGCAGCTTCGACTACGGCGGACGAAACATTCAGTACTTC. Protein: CASSFDYGGRNIQYF. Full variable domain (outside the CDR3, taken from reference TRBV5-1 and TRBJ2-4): KAGVTQTPRYLIKTRGQQVTLSCSPISGHRSVSWYQQTPGQGLQFLFEYFSETQRNKGNFPGRFSGRQFSNSRSEMNVSTLELGDSALYLCASSFDYGGRNIQYFGAGTRLSVL.

Here the CDR3 reads CSARETSGIRSEQFF. The CDR3 DNA follows: TGCAGTGCTAGAGAGACTAGCGGGATTAGGTCGGAGCAGTTCTTC. This chain joins TRBV20-1 and TRBJ2-5; 11 bases fit TRBD2. The DNA matches TRBJ2-1 better at its end, which makes the J call doubtful. The CDR3 sequence is 15 residues long. Germline V gives CDR1 DFQATT, CDR2 SNEGSKA (reference sequence).

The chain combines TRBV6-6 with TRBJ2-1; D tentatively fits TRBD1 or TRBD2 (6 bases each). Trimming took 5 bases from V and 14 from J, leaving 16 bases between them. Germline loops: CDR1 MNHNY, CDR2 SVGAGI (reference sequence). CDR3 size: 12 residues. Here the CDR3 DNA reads TGTGCCAGCAGTCGACTCAGGGGAGGTGAGTTCTTC. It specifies CASSRLRGGEFF.

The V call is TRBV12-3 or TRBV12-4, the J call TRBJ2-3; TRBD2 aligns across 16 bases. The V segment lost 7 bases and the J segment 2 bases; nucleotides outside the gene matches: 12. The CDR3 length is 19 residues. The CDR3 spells CASNLGLAGGPSPTDTQYF. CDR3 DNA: TGTGCCAGCAACTTGGGACTAGCGGGAGGGCCTTCCCCCACAGATACGCAGTATTTT.

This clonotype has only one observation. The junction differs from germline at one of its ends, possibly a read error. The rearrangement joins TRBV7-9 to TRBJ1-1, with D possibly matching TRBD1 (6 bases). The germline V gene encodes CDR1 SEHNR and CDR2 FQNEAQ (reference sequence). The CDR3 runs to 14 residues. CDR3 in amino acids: CASSSLSGGTETFF. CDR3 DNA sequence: TGTGCCAGCAGCTCTCTTTCGGGGGGCACTGAAACTTTCTTT.

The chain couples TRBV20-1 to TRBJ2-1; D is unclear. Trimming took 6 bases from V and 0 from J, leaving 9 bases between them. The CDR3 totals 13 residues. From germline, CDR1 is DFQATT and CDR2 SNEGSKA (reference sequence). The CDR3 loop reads CSARRSSYNEQFF. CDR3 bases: TGCAGTGCCAGGCGGAGCTCCTACAATGAGCAGTTCTTC.

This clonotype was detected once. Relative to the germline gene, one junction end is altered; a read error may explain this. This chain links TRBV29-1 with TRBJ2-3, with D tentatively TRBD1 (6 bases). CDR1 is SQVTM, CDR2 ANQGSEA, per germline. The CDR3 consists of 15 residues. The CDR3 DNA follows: TGCAGCGCTGAAGATCCCGCCAGGGGCAGAGATACGCAGTATTTT. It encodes CSAEDPARGRDTQYF.

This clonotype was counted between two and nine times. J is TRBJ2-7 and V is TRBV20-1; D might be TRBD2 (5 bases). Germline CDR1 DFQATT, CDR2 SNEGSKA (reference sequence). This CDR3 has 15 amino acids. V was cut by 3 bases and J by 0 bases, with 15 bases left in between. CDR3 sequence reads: CSARDLRVTSYEQYF. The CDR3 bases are TGCAGTGCTAGGGACCTGCGGGTCACCTCCTACGAGCAGTACTTC.